The 11 T cell receptor beta chains in this list originate from one sample, sequenced in a study of CD8+CD57+ T cells in acquired aplastic anemia. Genomic DNA, the template, was used for profiling of the TCR beta VDJ and CDR3. TCRdb reprocessed the reads with MiXCR, giving one entry per CDR3 protein. The top ten clones hold roughly 44% of a sample with fewer than 200,000 distinct CDR3 sequences, just under 65% of them seen once. Sequencing input: sorted CD4+, CD8+, or CD8+CD57+ T cells (not recorded which) from PBMCs. The source of these receptors is a human donor in good health.

The chain employs TRBV5-1 and TRBJ1-1, with D possibly being TRBD1 (5 bases). V lost 4 bases, J lost 1 base, and 8 bases lay in between. Germline-derived CDR1 and CDR2 are SGHRS and YFSETQ. The CDR3 contains 13 residues. The CDR3 DNA follows: TGCGCCAGCAGCAGACAGCAGAACACTGAAGCTTTCTTT. It codes for CASSRQQNTEAFF.

This clonotype was seen more than once but under ten times. The genes are TRBV2 and TRBJ1-6; D call uncertain. CDR1 and CDR2 from the germline V gene are SNHLY and FYNNEI. The CDR3 consists of 12 residues. Trimming removed 5 bases from V and 2 bases from J, with 1 base in between. In DNA, the CDR3 is TGTGCCAGCAGTACCTATAATTCACCCCTCCACTTT. Its translation: CASSTYNSPLHF.

This clonotype was detected a few times. J is TRBJ1-2 and V is TRBV20-1; D not resolved. The CDR3 covers 10 residues. Trimming pared 6 bases from V and 4 bases from J, leaving 6 bases between. CDR1 and CDR2 (germline): DFQATT, SNEGSKA (reference sequence). DNA for the CDR3: TGCAGTGCAAACTTCTATGGCTACACCTTC. Encoded protein: CSANFYGYTF.

Worth noting for this clonotype: A read error may produce the germline difference seen at one junction end. The genes are TRBV7-2 and TRBJ2-5; 8 bases are a match to TRBD2. The CDR3 has 17 amino acids. Looked up from germline, CDR1 is SGHTA and CDR2 is FQGNSA. CDR3: CASSKGPGTRGQETQYF. The CDR3 DNA is TGCGCCAGCAGCAAGGGCCCCGGGACTAGAGGCCAAGAGACCCAGTACTTC.

The chain carries TRBV10-3 and TRBJ2-7; D might be TRBD1 (6 bases). CDR1 is ENHRY, CDR2 SYGVKD, per germline. V was pared by 4 bases and J by 9 bases, with 16 bases between. The CDR3 spans 13 residues. The CDR3 here is CAISVGRDTGQYF. CDR3 sequence (DNA): TGTGCCATCAGTGTTGGCAGGGACACCGGGCAGTACTTC.

The V gene is TRBV24-1, the J gene TRBJ2-5, with a weak D call TRBD2 (6 bases). Per the germline V gene, CDR1 is KGHDR and CDR2 is SFDVKD. Trimming removed 1 base at V and 2 bases at J, with 16 bases between. The CDR3 sequence is 17 residues long. CDR3 residues: CATSDFGDWRGQETQYF. Here the CDR3 DNA reads TGTGCCACCAGTGATTTCGGAGACTGGCGGGGACAAGAGACCCAGTACTTC.

The chain has TRBV11-1 and TRBJ2-3; D ambiguous. The length of the CDR3 is 14 residues. CDR1 and CDR2 from the germline V gene are SGHAT and FQDESV (reference sequence). Trimming left V 3 bases short and J 0 bases short, with 7 bases between. This CDR3 is CASSFSTSTDTQYF. In nucleotides, the CDR3 is TGTGCCAGCAGCTTCAGCACTAGCACAGATACGCAGTATTTT.

The CDR3 DNA sequence: TGCAGTGCTAGAGAGCTAGGACAGGGAAACACTGAAGCTTTCTTT. It is translated as CSARELGQGNTEAFF. J is TRBJ1-1 and V is TRBV20-1, with 8 positions matching TRBD1. Germline-derived CDR1 and CDR2 are DFQATT and SNEGSKA (reference sequence). V was clipped by 0 bases and J by 2 bases; unmatched bases: 5. The CDR3 loop spans 15 amino acids.

This clonotype was found a few times. DNA for the CDR3: TGTGCCAGCAGTTTCCGACAGGGCTTGCAGCCCCAGCATTTT. Translation gives CASSFRQGLQPQHF. The V and J genes are TRBV28 and TRBJ1-5, with 7 bases matching TRBD1. V gave up 3 bases and J gave up 7 bases; unmatched junction bases: 6. The germline CDR1 and CDR2 sequences are MDHEN and SYDVKM. The CDR3 loop spans 14 amino acids.

The chain combines TRBV7-9 with TRBJ2-5, with TRBD1 matching 8 bases. CDR3 length: 13 residues. Germline CDR1 is SEHNR and CDR2 is FQNEAQ (reference sequence). Trimming removed 4 bases from V and 4 bases from J; junction bases left unmatched: 2. The CDR3 DNA is TGTGCCAGCAGCTCCGGGACAGGAGAGACCCAGTACTTC. Its protein product is CASSSGTGETQYF.

This clonotype was observed many times. The chain joins TRBV19 to TRBJ2-2; D is uncertain. Trimming stripped 1 base from V and 6 bases from J, with 9 bases between. Germline V gives CDR1 LNHDA, CDR2 SQIVND (reference sequence). This CDR3 is built from 14 residues. The CDR3 nucleotides are TGTGCCAGTAGTATAGTACCACTTTCCGGGGAGCTGTTTTTT. This encodes CASSIVPLSGELFF.